Each of the 16 T cell receptor beta chains below was sequenced from the same sample in a study of cytomegalovirus exposure and HLA in healthy donors. Assay: immunoSEQ multiplex PCR; the TCRdb copy retains only in-frame clones and omits some. Of 110,000 to 150,000 clones listed, less than 95% are singletons. Sequencing used PBMCs. Receptor source: a man aged 18 to 30 in good health and CMV-seropositive.

CDR3 loop: CASSFLLAGGPYNEQFF. CDR3 DNA sequence: TGTGCCAGCAGTTTCTTACTAGCGGGAGGTCCCTACAATGAGCAGTTCTTC. The V and J genes are TRBV27 and TRBJ2-1, with 12 bases aligning to TRBD2. CDR1 and CDR2 from the germline V gene are MNHEY and SMNVEV (reference sequence). This CDR3 has 17 amino acids. Trimming took 3 bases from V and 2 from J; bases not matched to a gene: 5.

This chain joins TRBV30 and TRBJ2-7; D is perhaps TRBD2 (5 bases). The ends were cut back, 2 bases at V and 6 bases at J, with 14 bases in the middle. There are 13 residues in the CDR3. Germline lookup yields CDR1 GTSNPN and CDR2 SVGIG (reference sequence). CDR3 coding DNA: TGTGCCTGGAGTCCTTCCGGGGTTGGCGAGCAGTACTTC. This sequence encodes CAWSPSGVGEQYF.

The chain uses TRBV7-2 and TRBJ2-3; perhaps TRBD2 as D (6 bases). Trimming pared 4 bases from V and 5 bases from J, leaving 13 bases between. Germline CDR1 is SGHTA and CDR2 is FQGNSA. The CDR3 is 14 amino acids. CDR3 region: CASSSYGSGDTQYF. CDR3 nucleotide sequence: TGTGCCAGCAGCTCTTATGGTAGCGGAGATACGCAGTATTTT.

This clone was counted a single time. V usage is TRBV5-1 and J usage is TRBJ2-5, with D possibly TRBD2 on 5 matching bases. This CDR3 region has 14 residues. Trimming removed 4 bases at V and 1 base at J, with 11 bases between. CDR1 is SGHRS and CDR2 is YFSETQ in the germline V gene. The DNA for the CDR3 is TGCGCCAGCAGCCTCTCGGGAACCCAAGAGACCCAGTACTTC. Protein product: CASSLSGTQETQYF.

A single count supports this clone. The chain couples TRBV28 to TRBJ2-7; TRBD1 might be the D (5 bases). Germline-derived CDR1 and CDR2 are MDHEN and SYDVKM. The CDR3 totals 14 residues. The V end was cut by 7 bases, the J end by 2 bases, with 15 bases between. The DNA of the CDR3 is TGTGCCAGCAAGTTATTGGTGACAGCCTACGAGCAGTACTTC. Its protein product is CASKLLVTAYEQYF. The variable domain in full, completed from reference TRBV28 and TRBJ2-7, reads DVKVTQSSRYLVKRTGEKVFLECVQDMDHENMFWYRQDPGLGLRLIYFSYDVKMKEKGDIPEGYSVSREKKERFSLILESASTNQTSMYLCASKLLVTAYEQYFGPGTRLTVT.

V gene TRBV6-6 combines with J gene TRBJ2-3, with 9 bases aligning to TRBD2. Germline V gene lookup returns CDR1 MNHNY and CDR2 SVGAGI (reference sequence). The J segment lost 4 bases and the V segment lost 6 bases, leaving 11 bases of the junction unmatched. The CDR3 totals 16 residues. CDR3 residues: CASRSLYSGRPDTQYF. The CDR3, as DNA: TGTGCCAGCAGGTCCCTCTACAGCGGGAGGCCAGATACGCAGTATTTT.

This sequence joins TRBV6-1 and TRBJ1-5, with 7 bases matching TRBD1. Germline V CDR1 and CDR2: MNHNS, SASEGT. This CDR3 region has 12 residues. The trim removed 6 bases at V and 7 bases at J, leaving 3 bases unmatched. CDR3 protein: CASRGTEQPQHF. CDR3 DNA sequence: TGTGCCAGCAGGGGGACAGAACAGCCCCAGCATTTT.

The rearrangement joins TRBV4-1 to TRBJ2-7; 9 nucleotides align to TRBD1. CDR1 is MGHRA and CDR2 is YSYEKL in the germline V gene. After removal of 1 base from V and 5 bases from J, the junction contained 9 bases not matched to a gene. The CDR3 sequence is 16 residues long. CDR3 protein: CASSQVAGQGFDEQYF. The CDR3 DNA sequence: TGCGCCAGCAGCCAAGTCGCGGGACAGGGTTTCGACGAGCAGTACTTC.

This clone was seen just once. The chain employs TRBV7-9 and TRBJ2-2, with no clear D. V was pared by 3 bases and J by 0 bases, with 14 bases between. CDR1 is SEHNR, CDR2 FQNEAQ, per germline (reference sequence). CDR3 length: 17 residues. This CDR3 reads CASSFLLGIANTGELFF. The CDR3 region has the DNA TGTGCCAGCAGCTTCCTCCTAGGAATCGCGAACACCGGGGAGCTGTTTTTT.

This clone was observed a single time. The J gene is TRBJ2-7, the V gene TRBV6-5, with 10 bases identical to TRBD1. This CDR3 is 14 amino acids long. Germline CDR1 reads MNHEY; CDR2 reads SVGAGI. V shed 0 bases, J shed 4 bases, and the junction held 0 bases outside the gene matches. CDR3 amino acids: CASSYSGQGYEQYF. CDR3 nucleotides: TGTGCCAGCAGTTACTCGGGACAGGGGTACGAGCAGTACTTC.

This chain joins TRBV7-6 and TRBJ1-2; TRBD1 is a possible D gene (5 bases). The germline V gene encodes CDR1 SGHVS and CDR2 FNYEAQ. The CDR3 totals 14 residues. V lost 2 bases and J 7 bases, leaving 14 bases between the germline ends. The CDR3 loop is CASSLQAQGGGYTF. For the CDR3, the DNA is TGTGCCAGCAGCTTACAGGCGCAGGGAGGTGGCTACACCTTC.

The chain links TRBV7-9 to TRBJ2-1, with D possibly matching TRBD2 (5 bases). V gave up 3 bases and J gave up 9 bases, with 9 bases separating them. The length of the CDR3 is 12 residues. CDR1 is SEHNR and CDR2 is FQNEAQ in the germline V gene (reference sequence). The CDR3 DNA is TGTGCCAGCAGCTTGGGCGGGTCTGAGCAGTTCTTC. This encodes CASSLGGSEQFF.

This clone was counted once. V usage is TRBV6-1 and J usage is TRBJ1-2; a possible D gene is TRBD1 (5 bases). In germline, CDR1 is MNHNS, CDR2 SASEGT. The CDR3 consists of 14 residues. Trimming pared 11 bases from V and 4 bases from J, leaving 20 bases between. Here the CDR3 DNA reads TGTGCCGTCCGGAATGGAGACAGTTTCTATGGCTACACCTTC. Amino acids: CAVRNGDSFYGYTF.

V and J are TRBV5-4 and TRBJ2-1, with TRBD2 identical over 10 bases. Germline CDR1 is SGHNT and CDR2 is YYREEE (reference sequence). The CDR3 has 15 amino acids. V lost 0 bases, J lost 9 bases, and 6 bases stayed unmatched. Here the CDR3 DNA reads TGTGCCAGCAGCTTGGTTAGCGGGAGGATGGCTGAGCAGTTCTTC. Amino acids: CASSLVSGRMAEQFF.

V is TRBV4-1 and J is TRBJ2-7, with 9 bases matching TRBD2. Germline V gives CDR1 MGHRA, CDR2 YSYEKL. The V and J ends lost 0 bases and 3 bases, in that order; junction bases with no gene match: 9. The CDR3 is 17 amino acids. The chain's CDR3 is CASSQDWGEREDYEQYF. The DNA for the CDR3 is TGCGCCAGCAGCCAAGATTGGGGAGAGCGGGAGGACTACGAGCAGTACTTC.

V is TRBV7-9 and J is TRBJ2-1; D gene uncertain. Trimming cost V 3 bases and J 2 bases, with 8 bases left between them. Germline V gene data show CDR1 as SEHNR and CDR2 as FQNEAQ (reference sequence). This CDR3 is built from 14 residues. CDR3 residues: CASSLADAYNEQFF. In DNA form, the CDR3 reads TGTGCCAGCAGCTTGGCGGATGCCTACAATGAGCAGTTCTTC. The whole variable domain, remainder taken from reference TRBV7-9 and TRBJ2-1, is DTGVSQNPRHKITKRGQNVTFRCDPISEHNRLYWYRQTLGQGPEFLTYFQNEAQLEKSRLLSDRFSAERPKGSFSTLEIQRTEQGDSAMYLCASSLADAYNEQFFGPGTRLTVL.